The 17 T cell receptor beta chains below all came from one sample that was sequenced in a study of blood T cell repertoires in COVID-19 (dated by TCRdb to 2018 to 2021). Library construction relied on the immunoSEQ multiplex PCR assay. Entries here come from immuneACCESS through TCRdb and include only in-frame sequences with V and J called. Some clones fail to appear in such tables; in the studies checked, an unresolved V gene covers under half of the shortfall, and the cause of the remainder is unknown. This sample comprises more than 250,000 clones, roughly 90% of them detected only once. The ten most abundant clones make up around 20% of the sample. The sample consisted of PBMCs or T cells enriched from blood (not recorded which). The receptors shown here come from a woman aged 25 to 39 who had recovered from COVID-19.

The chain uses TRBV28 and TRBJ1-2, with 7 bases aligning to TRBD1. Germline-derived CDR1 and CDR2 are MDHEN and SYDVKM. Unmatched junction bases numbered 2, after V lost 3 bases and J lost 4 bases. The CDR3 totals 13 residues. The CDR3: CASSLGQTYGYTF. The CDR3 DNA sequence: TGTGCCAGCAGTTTGGGACAGACCTATGGCTACACCTTC.

The rearrangement links TRBV12-3 or TRBV12-4 to TRBJ1-2; a possible D gene is TRBD1 (5 bases). The V end lost 11 bases, the J end lost 8 bases, and 15 bases lay between the germline ends. The CDR3 consists of 11 residues. CDR3 DNA sequence: TGTGCCCCTCAAGGCAGGGCGGGCTACACCTTC. It yields the protein CAPQGRAGYTF.

V is TRBV6-2 or TRBV6-3 and J is TRBJ1-3; D gene unclear. The CDR3 spans 16 residues. Germline lookup yields CDR1 MNHEY and CDR2 SVGEGT. V lost 2 bases to trimming and J lost 5 bases, with 16 bases between them. The CDR3 spells CASSYPDGRKRNTIYF. For the CDR3, the DNA is TGTGCCAGCAGTTACCCGGATGGGAGGAAAAGAAACACCATATATTTT.

The DNA of the CDR3 is TGTGCCAGCAGTTCCAGCGGGGGCACAGATACGCAGTATTTT. Translated, it gives CASSSSGGTDTQYF. This chain joins TRBV28 and TRBJ2-3, with TRBD2 matching over 7 bases. V gave up 4 bases and J gave up 1 base; unmatched junction bases: 2. In germline, CDR1 is MDHEN, CDR2 SYDVKM. The CDR3 totals 14 residues.

The chain joins TRBV28 to TRBJ2-7, with 7 bases aligning to TRBD2. J gave up 2 bases and V 5 bases, and 6 bases lay outside the gene matches. Germline-derived CDR1 and CDR2 are MDHEN and SYDVKM. This CDR3 has 14 amino acids. Here the CDR3 DNA reads TGTGCCAGCAGTCCTAGCGGTTCTACCTACGAGCAGTACTTC. Translation: CASSPSGSTYEQYF.

The chain recombines TRBV18 with TRBJ1-5; D possibly corresponds to TRBD1 (6 bases). The CDR3 length is 15 residues. CDR1 and CDR2 (germline): KGHSH, LQKENI. Trimming shortened V by 1 base and J by 3 bases, and 10 bases separated the two germline ends. CDR3 bases: TGTGCCAGCTCACCACTCTCAGGGGTCAATCAGCCCCAGCATTTT. This translates into CASSPLSGVNQPQHF.

The chain combines TRBV13 with TRBJ1-2; D may be TRBD1 (5 bases). CDR3 length equals 14 residues. The V end was cut by 5 bases, the J end by 3 bases, with 13 bases between. CDR1 and CDR2 (germline): PRHDT, FYEKMQ (reference sequence). CDR3 protein: CASSPGQGHYGYTF. In nucleotides, the CDR3 is TGTGCCAGCAGCCCCGGGCAGGGCCACTATGGCTACACCTTC.

The rearrangement joins TRBV7-3 to TRBJ1-1, with D possibly being TRBD1 (5 bases). Germline values: CDR1 SGHTA, CDR2 FQGTGA. The CDR3 totals 13 residues. Trimming stripped 4 bases from V and 5 bases from J, with 11 bases between. The CDR3 DNA follows: TGTGCCAGCAGCTCACAGGAGGGAACTGAAGCTTTCTTT. Encoded protein: CASSSQEGTEAFF.

The chain has TRBV5-4 and TRBJ2-2, with D perhaps TRBD2 (6 bases). V lost 3 bases, J lost 4 bases, and 13 bases lay in between. The V gene's germline CDR1 is SGHNT and CDR2 YYREEE (reference sequence). This CDR3 contains 15 residues. The CDR3 coding sequence is TGTGCCAGCAGCTGGGACTTCCCTGGCACCGGGGAGCTGTTTTTT. Translated, it gives CASSWDFPGTGELFF. The complete variable domain, with remaining parts taken from reference TRBV5-4 and TRBJ2-2, reads ETGVTQSPTHLIKTRGQQVTLRCSSQSGHNTVSWYQQALGQGPQFIFQYYREEENGRGNFPPRFSGLQFPNYSSELNVNALELDDSALYLCASSWDFPGTGELFFGEGSRLTVL.

The chain couples TRBV7-2 to TRBJ2-2; TRBD1 matches at 7 bases. CDR1 and CDR2 (germline): SGHTA, FQGNSA. J was trimmed by 0 bases and V by 5 bases; bases with no gene match: 3. The CDR3 consists of 15 residues. CDR3 in DNA: TGTGCCAGCAGCCTTGACAGGGCGAACACCGGGGAGCTGTTTTTT. It translates to CASSLDRANTGELFF. The full variable domain, rest sourced from reference TRBV7-2 and TRBJ2-2, is GAGVSQSPSNKVTEKGKDVELRCDPISGHTALYWYRQSLGQGLEFLIYFQGNSAPDKSGLPSDRFSAERTGGSVSTLTIQRTQQEDSAVYLCASSLDRANTGELFFGEGSRLTVL.

The chain is built from TRBV19 and TRBJ1-1; tentative D call: TRBD1 (6 bases). Germline values: CDR1 LNHDA, CDR2 SQIVND (reference sequence). The CDR3 has 18 amino acids. Trimming took off 0 bases at V and 0 bases at J, with 17 bases between the two ends. This CDR3 reads CASSIDFGRGHMNTEAFF. The CDR3, as DNA: TGTGCCAGTAGTATAGATTTCGGCAGGGGCCATATGAACACTGAAGCTTTCTTT. The full variable domain, in which reference TRBV19 and TRBJ1-1 provide the parts outside the CDR3, is DGGITQSPKYLFRKEGQNVTLSCEQNLNHDAMYWYRQDPGQGLRLIYYSQIVNDFQKGDIAEGYSVSREKKESFPLTVTSAQKNPTAFYLCASSIDFGRGHMNTEAFFGQGTRLTVV.

The chain combines TRBV28 with TRBJ1-3; D is possibly TRBD1 (5 bases). The CDR3 totals 13 residues. Per the germline V gene, CDR1 is MDHEN and CDR2 is SYDVKM. V shed 10 bases and J shed 3 bases, with 13 bases lying between them. The CDR3 nucleotides are TGTGCCACGTCGGGACTCGATGGAAACACCATATATTTT. It encodes CATSGLDGNTIYF.

The chain has TRBV11-2 and TRBJ2-1, with 13 bases aligning to TRBD2. J lost 6 bases, V lost 4 bases, and 9 bases had no gene match. The V gene's germline CDR1 is SGHAT and CDR2 FQNNGV. This CDR3 has 17 residues. CDR3 sequence reads: CASSSLRRLAGGNEQFF. The DNA of the CDR3 is TGTGCCAGCAGCTCCCTAAGGCGACTAGCGGGAGGCAATGAGCAGTTCTTC.

The chain has TRBV7-2 and TRBJ2-7; the match to TRBD2 covers 7 bases. The germline gives CDR1 SGHTA, CDR2 FQGNSA. The V segment lost 3 bases and the J segment 3 bases; nucleotides outside the gene matches: 5. The CDR3 sequence is 14 residues long. The CDR3 DNA reads TGTGCCAGCAGCTTGGGGGGGACTTTCTACGAGCAGTACTTC. Its translation is CASSLGGTFYEQYF.

The V gene is TRBV7-8, the J gene TRBJ2-1, with 10 bases aligning to TRBD2. Per germline, CDR1 SGHVS and CDR2 FQNEAQ. The V and J ends lost 5 bases and 8 bases, in that order; junction bases with no gene match: 6. The CDR3 is 14 residues long. The CDR3: CASSPASGSYEQFF. The DNA of the CDR3 is TGTGCCAGCAGCCCCGCTAGCGGGAGCTATGAGCAGTTCTTC.

The chain is built from TRBV5-1 and TRBJ2-1; weak D call: TRBD2 (5 bases). The CDR3 runs to 13 residues. Trimming pared 8 bases from V and 1 base from J, leaving 10 bases between. Germline assignment: CDR1 SGHRS and CDR2 YFSETQ. The CDR3 loop reads CARPPGSYNEQFF. Written as DNA, the CDR3 is TGCGCCAGACCTCCGGGGTCCTACAATGAGCAGTTCTTC.

The sample holds one count of this clone. The genes are TRBV30 and TRBJ2-7; 7 bases map to TRBD1. The CDR3 is 14 amino acids. V shed 4 bases, J shed 3 bases, and the junction held 9 bases outside the gene matches. The germline CDR1 and CDR2 sequences are GTSNPN and SVGIG (reference sequence). The CDR3 reads CAWNDRATNYEQYF. Written as DNA, the CDR3 is TGTGCCTGGAACGACAGGGCTACTAACTACGAGCAGTACTTC.